The rows below give T cell receptor beta chains drawn from one sample of a study of cytomegalovirus exposure and HLA in healthy donors. Generated by immunoSEQ multiplex PCR, the TCRdb table keeps only in-frame clones and is missing some. The sample records some 150,000 clones, roughly 86% being singletons. Sequenced sample: PBMCs. The receptor set was obtained from a man between 18 and 35 years old in good health and CMV-seropositive. Each CDR3 is given with its conserved first and last residue. The order of the fields is clone size, V gene, J gene, D gene, CDR3 protein, CDR3 DNA. The D gene is left open where the match is weak. For some rows the clone size is stated as once, few or many, or as a class when expanded; others skip it.

>NA|TRBV30|TRBJ1-4|TRBD1
CAWRPSDRGGEKLFF
TGTGCCTGGAGACCCTCGGACAGGGGAGGTGAAAAACTGTTTTTT
>NA|TRBV11-2|TRBJ2-2|TRBD2
CASSPSGLAGGITGELFF
TGTGCCAGCAGCCCTTCGGGACTAGCGGGAGGGATCACCGGGGAGCTGTTTTTT
>NA|TRBV29-1|TRBJ1-1|NA
CSVEPGEHLNTEAFF
TGCAGCGTTGAACCGGGGGAGCACCTCAACACTGAAGCTTTCTTT
>NA|TRBV19|TRBJ2-7|NA
CASSSLWDTSYEQYF
TGTGCCAGTAGTTCCCTTTGGGACACCTCCTACGAGCAGTACTTC
>NA|TRBV29-1|TRBJ2-7|TRBD2
CSVILAGGSLEQYF
TGCAGTGTAATCTTGGCGGGAGGGTCCTTGGAGCAGTACTTC
>NA|TRBV5-1|TRBJ2-1|NA
CASSWSYEQFF
TGCGCCAGCAGCTGGAGTTACGAGCAGTTCTTC
>NA|TRBV7-2|TRBJ2-7|TRBD2
CASSSRTSGLYEQYF
TGTGCCAGCAGCTCCCGGACTAGCGGACTCTACGAGCAGTACTTC
>NA|TRBV5-1|TRBJ2-7|TRBD1
CASSTTGFSHEQYF
TGCGCCAGCAGCACGACAGGGTTTTCCCACGAGCAGTACTTC
>once|TRBV2|TRBJ2-5|TRBD2
CASSDGLAGGKTQYF
TGTGCCAGCAGTGATGGACTAGCGGGAGGCAAGACCCAGTACTTC
>NA|TRBV29-1|TRBJ2-3|NA
CSVSARLSTDTQYF
TGCAGCGTTTCAGCACGACTTAGCACAGATACGCAGTATTTT
>NA|TRBV28|TRBJ1-2|TRBD1
CASSLPRQGGGYGYTF
TGTGCCAGCAGTTTACCCCGACAGGGTGGGGGCTATGGCTACACCTTC
>few|TRBV6-1|TRBJ2-1|NA
CASSPPGGVYEQFF
TGTGCCAGCAGCCCCCCCGGGGGAGTATACGAGCAGTTCTTC
>NA|TRBV6-5|TRBJ2-2|NA
CASSLAHGGTGELFF
TGTGCCAGCAGTCTGGCCCATGGGGGGACCGGGGAGCTGTTTTTT
>NA|TRBV6-1|TRBJ2-3|TRBD2
CASSEVTGTSGRRDTQYF
TGTGCCAGCAGCGAAGTGACCGGGACTAGCGGGAGGAGGGATACGCAGTATTTT
>NA|TRBV2|TRBJ2-1|TRBD2
CASSLPLGETSGHNEQFF
TGTGCCAGCAGCCTCCCTCTGGGGGAAACTAGCGGCCACAATGAGCAGTTCTTC
>NA|TRBV6-1|TRBJ2-5|TRBD2
CASSETSGQETQYF
TGTGCCAGCAGTGAGACTAGCGGCCAAGAGACCCAGTACTTC
>NA|TRBV21-1|TRBJ2-3|NA
CASSKEGDTQYF
TGTGCCAGCAGCAAAGAGGGGGATACGCAGTATTTT
>NA|TRBV19|TRBJ2-3|TRBD1
CATGTGPSTDTQYF
TGTGCCACCGGGACAGGGCCTAGCACAGATACGCAGTATTTT
>NA|TRBV15|TRBJ2-1|TRBD2
CATSRSGRSDEQFF
TGTGCCACCAGCCGCAGCGGGAGGTCGGATGAGCAGTTCTTC
>NA|TRBV6-6|TRBJ2-2|NA
CASNHRDRAGELFF
TGTGCCAGCAATCACAGGGATCGGGCCGGGGAGCTGTTTTTT
>NA|TRBV6-1|TRBJ2-1|TRBD1
CASSGGQGARNEQFF
TGTGCCAGCAGTGGAGGACAGGGGGCTAGAAATGAGCAGTTCTTC
>NA|TRBV5-1|TRBJ2-4|NA
CASSEMVSKNIQYF
TGCGCCAGCAGTGAGATGGTGTCCAAAAACATTCAGTACTTC
>NA|TRBV19|TRBJ2-1|NA
CASTPSALGEQFF
TGTGCCAGTACCCCTAGCGCCCTGGGTGAGCAGTTCTTC
>once|TRBV4-1|TRBJ2-2|NA
CASSQPGQNTGELFF
TGCGCCAGCAGCCAACCGGGACAGAACACCGGGGAGCTGTTTTTT
>few|TRBV5-3|TRBJ2-7|TRBD2
CARSYAGTSGGPYEQYF
TGTGCCAGAAGCTACGCCGGGACTAGCGGGGGTCCCTACGAGCAGTACTTC
>NA|TRBV13|TRBJ2-1|TRBD2
CASRVSGTSYYNEQLF
TGTGCCAGCAGAGTTTCCGGGACTAGCTACTACAATGAGCAGCTCTTC
>NA|TRBV15|TRBJ1-2|TRBD1
CATSRPPPTWTGSNYGYTF
TGTGCCACCAGCAGACCCCCCCCCACCTGGACAGGATCTAACTATGGCTACACCTTC
>NA|TRBV7-6|TRBJ2-2|NA
CASRKIAHKTTGELFF
TGTGCCAGCAGGAAGATAGCCCACAAGACGACCGGGGAGCTGTTTTTT
>NA|TRBV7-2|TRBJ2-7|TRBD1
CASSSGTGVTYEQYF
TGTGCCAGCAGCTCGGGGACAGGGGTTACCTACGAGCAGTACTTC
>NA|TRBV9|TRBJ1-4|NA
CASSALTVPEKLFF
TGTGCCAGCAGCGCATTGACAGTTCCTGAAAAACTGTTTTTT
>NA|TRBV25-1|TRBJ1-2|NA
CASSEWEYYGYTF
TGTGCCAGCAGTGAATGGGAGTACTATGGCTACACCTTC
>NA|TRBV4-1|TRBJ2-5|NA
CASSHSPAGRQETQYF
TGCGCCAGCAGCCACAGCCCGGCGGGGCGGCAAGAGACCCAGTACTTC
>NA|TRBV19|TRBJ2-2|TRBD1
CAARDSLNTGELFF
TGTGCCGCCCGGGACAGCCTTAACACCGGGGAGCTGTTTTTT
>NA|TRBV6-1|TRBJ1-4|NA
CASSDLGGRVWNEKLFF
TGTGCCAGCAGTGATTTGGGGGGGCGGGTATGGAATGAAAAACTGTTTTTT
>NA|TRBV2|TRBJ2-2|NA
CASSADRMTGELFF
TGTGCCAGCAGTGCAGACAGAATGACGGGGGAGCTGTTTTTT